This is a list of T cell receptor beta chains from one sample in a study of low-dose radiotherapy and immunotherapy resistance in tumors. TCRdb redid the calling of the reads with MiXCR, one entry per CDR3 protein. The sample lists tens of thousands of distinct CDR3 sequences, 12% occurring once. This specimen was PBMCs, taken before treatment. The origin of the receptors is a female donor with ovarian cancer. Both conserved end residues are part of each CDR3. Fields, in order: D gene, clone size, J gene, V gene, CDR3 protein, CDR3 DNA. A D gene is named only where the DNA matches it firmly. Rows give clone size only sometimes, using once, few, many, or a class for an expanded clone.

d_call: -
clone_size: many
j_call: TRBJ2-3
v_call: TRBV7-9
cdr3_aa: CASSLAPQGLTDTQYF
cdr3_nt: TGTGCCAGCAGCTTAGCGCCGCAGGGATTAACAGATACGCAGTATTTT

d_call: -
clone_size: many
j_call: TRBJ1-4
v_call: TRBV20-1
cdr3_aa: CSARRHGSEKLFF
cdr3_nt: TGCAGTGCTAGGAGACACGGGAGTGAAAAACTGTTTTTT

d_call: TRBD1
clone_size: many
j_call: TRBJ2-7
v_call: TRBV5-1
cdr3_aa: CASGTGTGGHEQYF
cdr3_nt: TGCGCCAGCGGAACCGGGACAGGGGGACACGAGCAGTACTTC

d_call: -
clone_size: -
j_call: TRBJ1-5
v_call: TRBV12-3/TRBV12-4
cdr3_aa: CASSRMRGGQPQHF
cdr3_nt: TGTGCCAGCAGTCGCATGAGGGGAGGACAGCCCCAGCATTTT

d_call: -
clone_size: many
j_call: TRBJ2-7
v_call: TRBV5-1
cdr3_aa: CASSFGGPENEQYF
cdr3_nt: TGCGCCAGCAGCTTTGGAGGGCCTGAGAACGAGCAGTACTTC

d_call: -
clone_size: many
j_call: TRBJ1-2
v_call: TRBV30
cdr3_aa: CAWTDPAGGIGGYTF
cdr3_nt: TGTGCCTGGACCGACCCGGCTGGGGGGATAGGAGGCTACACCTTC

d_call: TRBD1
clone_size: many
j_call: TRBJ1-5
v_call: TRBV4-1
cdr3_aa: CASSQDRQGGQPQHF
cdr3_nt: TGCGCCAGCAGCCAAGACAGACAGGGAGGTCAGCCCCAGCATTTT

d_call: -
clone_size: few
j_call: TRBJ1-6
v_call: TRBV30
cdr3_aa: CAWGNSPLHF
cdr3_nt: TGTGCCTGGGGGAATTCACCCCTCCACTTT

d_call: -
clone_size: many
j_call: TRBJ1-1
v_call: TRBV30
cdr3_aa: CAWSPRGNTEAFF
cdr3_nt: TGTGCCTGGAGTCCCAGGGGGAACACTGAAGCTTTCTTT

d_call: -
clone_size: -
j_call: TRBJ2-1
v_call: TRBV6-6
cdr3_aa: CASSVGGTHYNEQFF
cdr3_nt: TGTGCCAGCAGTGTGGGCGGTACCCACTACAATGAGCAGTTCTTC

d_call: TRBD2
clone_size: many
j_call: TRBJ2-7
v_call: TRBV12-3/TRBV12-4
cdr3_aa: CASSPLGLAGYEQYF
cdr3_nt: TGTGCCAGCAGTCCACTCGGACTAGCGGGATACGAGCAGTACTTC

d_call: -
clone_size: many
j_call: TRBJ2-1
v_call: TRBV20-1
cdr3_aa: CSARPEGGWNEQFF
cdr3_nt: TGCAGTGCTAGACCAGAAGGGGGTTGGAATGAGCAGTTCTTC

d_call: -
clone_size: many
j_call: TRBJ2-7
v_call: TRBV19
cdr3_aa: CASSTAVGSSYEQYF
cdr3_nt: TGTGCCAGTAGTACCGCCGTCGGGAGCTCCTACGAGCAGTACTTC

d_call: -
clone_size: many
j_call: TRBJ2-1
v_call: TRBV5-3
cdr3_aa: CASDSFRGGEQFF
cdr3_nt: TGTGCCAGCGACTCTTTCAGGGGTGGTGAGCAGTTCTTC

d_call: -
clone_size: many
j_call: TRBJ2-3
v_call: TRBV5-1
cdr3_aa: CASSLGSASTDTQYF
cdr3_nt: TGCGCCAGCAGCCTGGGCAGCGCCAGCACAGATACGCAGTATTTT

d_call: TRBD1
clone_size: many
j_call: TRBJ2-2
v_call: TRBV5-1
cdr3_aa: CASSSGQVGNTGELFF
cdr3_nt: TGCGCCAGCAGCTCGGGACAGGTTGGGAACACCGGGGAGCTGTTTTTT

d_call: TRBD1
clone_size: many
j_call: TRBJ1-6
v_call: TRBV2
cdr3_aa: CASSHGQGNSPLHF
cdr3_nt: TGTGCCAGCAGCCACGGACAGGGCAATTCACCCCTCCACTTT

d_call: -
clone_size: many
j_call: TRBJ2-7
v_call: TRBV7-2
cdr3_aa: CASSLVTDYEQYF
cdr3_nt: TGTGCCAGCAGCTTAGTAACAGACTACGAGCAGTACTTC

d_call: TRBD1
clone_size: many
j_call: TRBJ2-7
v_call: TRBV7-8
cdr3_aa: CASSSRWTGSDEQYF
cdr3_nt: TGTGCCAGCAGCTCCCGGTGGACAGGGTCCGACGAGCAGTACTTC

d_call: -
clone_size: few
j_call: TRBJ1-1
v_call: TRBV13
cdr3_aa: CASTHRTGRMNTEAFF
cdr3_nt: TGTGCCAGCACCCATCGTACAGGGAGGATGAACACTGAAGCTTTCTTT

d_call: -
clone_size: many
j_call: TRBJ2-7
v_call: TRBV2
cdr3_aa: CASSEWAEQYF
cdr3_nt: TGTGCCAGCAGTGAATGGGCAGAGCAGTACTTC

d_call: TRBD1
clone_size: many
j_call: TRBJ1-5
v_call: TRBV2
cdr3_aa: CASSGQGPNSNQPQHF
cdr3_nt: TGTGCCAGCAGTGGACAGGGCCCGAATAGCAATCAGCCCCAGCATTTT

d_call: -
clone_size: many
j_call: TRBJ1-1
v_call: TRBV5-1
cdr3_aa: CASSLNPPAEAFF
cdr3_nt: TGCGCCAGCAGCTTAAACCCTCCCGCGGAAGCTTTCTTT

d_call: -
clone_size: many
j_call: TRBJ2-1
v_call: TRBV7-2
cdr3_aa: CASSPSGLTRHEQFF
cdr3_nt: TGTGCCAGCAGCCCCTCGGGACTGACTCGCCATGAGCAGTTCTTC

d_call: -
clone_size: many
j_call: TRBJ2-7
v_call: TRBV28
cdr3_aa: CASSRYEQYF
cdr3_nt: TGTGCCAGCAGCCGCTACGAGCAGTACTTC

d_call: -
clone_size: many
j_call: TRBJ1-5
v_call: TRBV19
cdr3_aa: CARRWRPQHF
cdr3_nt: TGTGCCAGACGCTGGAGGCCCCAGCATTTT

d_call: -
clone_size: many
j_call: TRBJ1-1
v_call: TRBV25-1
cdr3_aa: CASSGGTTNTEAFF
cdr3_nt: TGTGCCAGCAGTGGCGGGACAACTAACACTGAAGCTTTCTTT

d_call: -
clone_size: many
j_call: TRBJ2-7
v_call: TRBV6-5
cdr3_aa: CASSYSRQGPYEQYF
cdr3_nt: TGTGCCAGCAGTTACTCTAGGCAGGGGCCCTACGAGCAGTACTTC

d_call: -
clone_size: -
j_call: TRBJ1-2
v_call: TRBV9
cdr3_aa: CASSAPGRSYGYTF
cdr3_nt: TGTGCCAGCAGCGCTCCGGGACGGAGCTATGGCTACACCTTC

d_call: -
clone_size: -
j_call: TRBJ1-1
v_call: TRBV9
cdr3_aa: CASSVEGGTGLMNTEAFF
cdr3_nt: TGTGCCAGCAGCGTAGAGGGGGGCACAGGCCTCATGAACACTGAAGCTTTCTTT

d_call: -
clone_size: -
j_call: TRBJ1-5
v_call: TRBV19
cdr3_aa: CASSIQSGNQPQHF
cdr3_nt: TGTGCCAGTAGTATTCAATCAGGGAATCAGCCCCAGCATTTT

d_call: TRBD2
clone_size: -
j_call: TRBJ2-1
v_call: TRBV9
cdr3_aa: CASSVKAGKGLNEQFF
cdr3_nt: TGTGCCAGCAGCGTAAAAGCGGGGAAAGGGCTCAATGAGCAGTTCTTC

d_call: -
clone_size: many
j_call: TRBJ1-1
v_call: TRBV14
cdr3_aa: CASSPLRTGEAFF
cdr3_nt: TGTGCCAGCAGCCCTTTACGGACTGGAGAAGCTTTCTTT

d_call: TRBD1
clone_size: many
j_call: TRBJ2-1
v_call: TRBV5-4
cdr3_aa: CASSTSGGSYNEQFF
cdr3_nt: TGTGCCAGCAGCACATCAGGGGGCTCCTACAATGAGCAGTTCTTC

d_call: TRBD1
clone_size: many
j_call: TRBJ1-1
v_call: TRBV19
cdr3_aa: CASRKTGGNTEAFF
cdr3_nt: TGTGCCAGTAGAAAGACAGGGGGAAATACTGAAGCTTTCTTT

d_call: -
clone_size: many
j_call: TRBJ2-1
v_call: TRBV6-1
cdr3_aa: CASRSPTGHGEQFF
cdr3_nt: TGTGCCAGCAGGTCCCCAACAGGGCACGGTGAGCAGTTCTTC

d_call: -
clone_size: -
j_call: TRBJ2-2
v_call: TRBV7-9
cdr3_aa: CASATGRTGELFF
cdr3_nt: TGTGCCAGCGCGACAGGGAGGACCGGGGAGCTGTTTTTT

d_call: -
clone_size: many
j_call: TRBJ2-3
v_call: TRBV24-1
cdr3_aa: CATLEADTQYF
cdr3_nt: TGTGCCACCCTCGAGGCAGATACGCAGTATTTT

d_call: TRBD1
clone_size: few
j_call: TRBJ2-1
v_call: TRBV13
cdr3_aa: CASTRQGWNEQFF
cdr3_nt: TGTGCCAGCACAAGACAGGGCTGGAATGAGCAGTTCTTC

d_call: -
clone_size: many
j_call: TRBJ1-1
v_call: TRBV25-1
cdr3_aa: CASTHGYTEAFF
cdr3_nt: TGTGCCAGCACCCATGGGTACACTGAAGCTTTCTTT

d_call: -
clone_size: many
j_call: TRBJ2-5
v_call: TRBV7-8
cdr3_aa: CASRSTGNSGETQYF
cdr3_nt: TGTGCCAGCAGGAGTACCGGGAACTCGGGGGAGACCCAGTACTTC

d_call: -
clone_size: many
j_call: TRBJ2-7
v_call: TRBV20-1
cdr3_aa: CSARDRTPYEQYF
cdr3_nt: TGCAGTGCTAGGGACAGAACCCCCTACGAGCAGTACTTC

d_call: -
clone_size: many
j_call: TRBJ2-1
v_call: TRBV20-1
cdr3_aa: CSASGHNLGNEQFF
cdr3_nt: TGCAGTGCTAGCGGGCATAACCTGGGGAATGAGCAGTTCTTC

d_call: -
clone_size: many
j_call: TRBJ2-7
v_call: TRBV5-4
cdr3_aa: CASSWGYSYEQYF
cdr3_nt: TGTGCCAGCAGCTGGGGATACTCCTACGAGCAGTACTTC

d_call: TRBD1
clone_size: many
j_call: TRBJ2-5
v_call: TRBV28
cdr3_aa: CASITNPGQGETQYF
cdr3_nt: TGTGCCAGCATAACGAATCCCGGACAGGGGGAGACCCAGTACTTC

d_call: TRBD1
clone_size: many
j_call: TRBJ2-7
v_call: TRBV30
cdr3_aa: CAWSSQPGQGSEQYF
cdr3_nt: TGTGCCTGGAGTTCCCAACCGGGACAGGGCTCCGAGCAGTACTTC

d_call: -
clone_size: many
j_call: TRBJ2-7
v_call: TRBV30
cdr3_aa: CAWNQGSNYEQYF
cdr3_nt: TGTGCCTGGAACCAGGGGTCGAACTACGAGCAGTACTTC

d_call: -
clone_size: -
j_call: TRBJ2-3
v_call: TRBV14
cdr3_aa: CASSPRDFHQPRTDTQYF
cdr3_nt: TGTGCCAGCAGCCCCCGGGACTTCCATCAGCCTCGCACAGATACGCAGTATTTT

d_call: TRBD1
clone_size: many
j_call: TRBJ1-1
v_call: TRBV20-1
cdr3_aa: CSASTGGYAEAFF
cdr3_nt: TGCAGTGCATCGACAGGGGGCTATGCTGAAGCTTTCTTT

d_call: TRBD2
clone_size: -
j_call: TRBJ2-1
v_call: TRBV2
cdr3_aa: CASKREGLNEQFF
cdr3_nt: TGTGCCAGCAAGCGGGAGGGGCTCAATGAGCAGTTCTTC

d_call: TRBD1
clone_size: many
j_call: TRBJ1-1
v_call: TRBV29-1
cdr3_aa: CSEGQGAGEAFF
cdr3_nt: TGCAGCGAAGGACAGGGGGCGGGTGAAGCTTTCTTT

d_call: -
clone_size: many
j_call: TRBJ2-5
v_call: TRBV19
cdr3_aa: CASSKFEGQETQYF
cdr3_nt: TGTGCCAGTAGTAAATTTGAAGGGCAAGAGACCCAGTACTTC

d_call: -
clone_size: many
j_call: TRBJ1-3
v_call: TRBV5-1
cdr3_aa: CASSLDRSSGNTIYF
cdr3_nt: TGCGCCAGCAGCTTGGACAGGTCCTCTGGAAACACCATATATTTT

d_call: TRBD1
clone_size: many
j_call: TRBJ2-5
v_call: TRBV4-1
cdr3_aa: CASSPDRGMLETQYF
cdr3_nt: TGCGCCAGCAGCCCCGACAGGGGGATGTTAGAGACCCAGTACTTC

d_call: TRBD2
clone_size: many
j_call: TRBJ2-1
v_call: TRBV20-1
cdr3_aa: CSYFMVAGGNEQFF
cdr3_nt: TGCAGCTACTTTATGGTAGCGGGGGGCAATGAGCAGTTCTTC

d_call: -
clone_size: many
j_call: TRBJ2-1
v_call: TRBV30
cdr3_aa: CAWRPGHYNEQFF
cdr3_nt: TGTGCCTGGAGACCTGGACACTACAATGAGCAGTTCTTC